A single sample is the source of the 28 T cell receptor beta chains below, sequenced in a study of T-cell memory formation after mild COVID-19. TCRdb redid the calling of the 5' RACE reads with MiXCR, one entry per CDR3 protein. The repertoire holds 300,000 to 400,000 distinct CDR3 sequences, with about 15% as singletons. The sample taken for sequencing was PBMCs or a T cell subset sorted from them (not recorded which). Every receptor here comes from a young man who had mild COVID-19 (a few samples of this study predate the infection). Cell type and time point are not known.

The chain couples TRBV3-1 to TRBJ2-5; D uncertain. CDR1 and CDR2 (germline): LGHDT, YNNKEL (reference sequence). Trimming removed 5 bases at V and 2 bases at J, with 12 bases between. The CDR3 contains 14 residues. As DNA, the CDR3 is TGTGCCAGCAGCTCCCTAGGGCCGCAAGAGACCCAGTACTTC. The encoded protein is CASSSLGPQETQYF.

CDR3 residues: CASSQDPTVKQYF. CDR3 bases: TGCGCCAGCAGCCAAGATCCCACGGTGAAGCAGTACTTC. The chain combines TRBV4-1 with TRBJ2-7; no definite D call. This CDR3 is 13 amino acids long. V shed 0 bases and J shed 8 bases, with 11 bases lying between them. Germline loops: CDR1 MGHRA, CDR2 YSYEKL.

This clonotype was found a few times. The chain is built from TRBV7-2 and TRBJ2-5, with D tentatively TRBD1 (6 bases). V lost 5 bases and J 5 bases, leaving 24 bases between the germline ends. CDR3 length equals 17 residues. CDR1 is SGHTA, CDR2 FQGNSA, per germline. The CDR3 here is CASSQTSGWGRGETQYF. CDR3 sequence (DNA): TGTGCCAGCAGCCAGACTTCAGGCTGGGGGCGAGGGGAGACCCAGTACTTC.

This clonotype has a handful of counts. The chain has TRBV7-3 and TRBJ1-6; weak D call: TRBD1 (6 bases). V was clipped by 5 bases and J by 10 bases, with 18 bases between them. The CDR3 totals 15 residues. The V gene's germline CDR1 is SGHTA and CDR2 FQGTGA. The CDR3 protein is CASSQSGTQSSPLHF. The CDR3 DNA follows: TGTGCCAGCAGCCAGTCCGGGACACAGAGCTCACCCCTCCACTTT.

This clonotype was seen only a few times. V and J are TRBV9 and TRBJ1-2; a possible D gene is TRBD1 (6 bases). The germline gives CDR1 SGDLS, CDR2 YYNGEE. This CDR3 is 17 amino acids long. V was cut by 0 bases and J by 6 bases, with 21 bases left in between. CDR3 in amino acids: CASSVGRGLSSLDGYTF. CDR3 coding DNA: TGTGCCAGCAGCGTAGGCCGGGGGCTGAGTTCGTTAGATGGCTACACCTTC.

This clonotype has only a few counts. J is TRBJ2-3 and V is TRBV9, with 8 bases lining up with TRBD2. CDR1 is SGDLS and CDR2 is YYNGEE in the germline V gene. The CDR3 has 16 residues. Germline trimming cut 3 bases from V and 0 bases from J; bases unmatched to any gene: 6. This chain's CDR3 is CASSAIKRGSTDTQYF. CDR3 in DNA: TGTGCCAGCAGCGCGATAAAGCGGGGGAGCACAGATACGCAGTATTTT.

At least ten counts were recorded for this clonotype. The chain uses TRBV18 and TRBJ1-5; a possible D gene is TRBD1 (6 bases). Trimming pared 3 bases from V and 7 bases from J, leaving 10 bases between. This CDR3 is built from 13 residues. CDR1 is KGHSH, CDR2 LQKENI, per germline. The CDR3 DNA follows: TGTGCCAGCTCACCGGACAGAGGCCAGCCCCAGCATTTT. Protein sequence: CASSPDRGQPQHF. Full variable domain (missing parts from reference TRBV18 and TRBJ1-5): NAGVMQNPRHLVRRRGQEARLRCSPMKGHSHVYWYRQLPEEGLKFMVYLQKENIIDESGMPKERFSAEFPKEGPSILRIQQVVRGDSAAYFCASSPDRGQPQHFGDGTRLSIL.

V usage is TRBV6-2 or TRBV6-3 and J usage is TRBJ1-2, with 8 bases lining up with TRBD1. Germline V gene data show CDR1 as MNHEY and CDR2 as SVGEGT. The CDR3 contains 13 residues. V lost 7 bases to trimming and J lost 2 bases; unmatched junction nucleotides: 3. This CDR3 is CASMDRENYGYTF. CDR3 DNA: TGTGCCAGCATGGACAGGGAAAACTATGGCTACACCTTC.

The chain recombines TRBV20-1 with TRBJ1-2; 10 bases are a match to TRBD1. The CDR3 contains 14 residues. J was trimmed by 6 bases and V by 5 bases; bases with no gene match: 9. CDR1 DFQATT and CDR2 SNEGSKA come from the germline V gene (reference sequence). The CDR3 sequence is CSARHLDRGDGYTF. The CDR3 DNA reads as TGCAGTGCTCGCCACCTGGACAGGGGGGATGGCTACACCTTC.

This clonotype was counted only a few times. This rearrangement joins TRBV7-9 to TRBJ2-1, with TRBD2 as a possible D gene (6 bases). The CDR3 runs to 16 residues. The V and J ends lost 2 bases and 5 bases respectively, with 16 bases between them. Germline values: CDR1 SEHNR, CDR2 FQNEAQ (reference sequence). CDR3 loop: CASSLTRGLGNNEQFF. The DNA of the CDR3 is TGTGCCAGCAGCTTAACCCGGGGACTTGGCAACAATGAGCAGTTCTTC.

This clonotype showed up just a few times. The gene calls are TRBV7-2 and TRBJ2-2; D may be TRBD1 (5 bases). This CDR3 spans 14 amino acids. Germline V gene lookup returns CDR1 SGHTA and CDR2 FQGNSA. Trimming removed 2 bases at V and 4 bases at J, with 8 bases between. CDR3 residues: CASSLSGSTGELFF. CDR3 DNA: TGTGCCAGCAGCTTATCAGGGTCCACCGGGGAGCTGTTTTTT.

There are many counts of this clonotype. This sequence joins TRBV6-1 and TRBJ2-4; the D is unclear. Germline V gene lookup returns CDR1 MNHNS and CDR2 SASEGT. With 2 bases removed from V and 6 bases from J, the gap between germline ends came to 8 bases. CDR3 length: 13 residues. The CDR3 region is CASSEIQSNIQYF. The CDR3 DNA sequence: TGTGCCAGCAGTGAAATCCAGTCAAACATTCAGTACTTC.

This clonotype was seen a handful of times. V usage is TRBV12-3 or TRBV12-4 and J usage is TRBJ2-6, with D perhaps TRBD1 (6 bases). The V end lost 10 bases, the J end lost 1 base, and 14 bases lay between the germline ends. CDR3 size: 15 residues. CDR3 amino acids: CAILGGRSGANVLTF. CDR3 bases: TGTGCCATCCTAGGGGGAAGGTCTGGGGCCAACGTCCTGACTTTC.

The V and J genes are TRBV19 and TRBJ2-7; TRBD1 or TRBD2 may be the D gene (5 bases each). CDR3 length: 13 amino acids. The germline V and J ends were trimmed by 6 bases and 4 bases, with 13 bases remaining between them. The V gene's germline CDR1 is LNHDA and CDR2 SQIVND (reference sequence). The CDR3 bases are TGTGCCAGTAGCTCAACTAGGACATACGAGCAGTACTTC. Amino acid sequence: CASSSTRTYEQYF.

The J gene is TRBJ2-2, the V gene TRBV19, with D perhaps matching TRBD1 (6 bases). Germline V gene data show CDR1 as LNHDA and CDR2 as SQIVND (reference sequence). The ends were cut back, 3 bases at V and 4 bases at J, with 9 bases in the middle. The CDR3 is 14 residues long. The CDR3 DNA follows: TGTGCCAGTAGTATTGGACAGTCCACCGGGGAGCTGTTTTTT. Protein product: CASSIGQSTGELFF.

This chain uses TRBV7-9 with TRBJ2-5; TRBD1 is a possible D gene (6 bases). Germline V gives CDR1 SEHNR, CDR2 FQNEAQ (reference sequence). V was cut by 0 bases and J by 5 bases, with 13 bases left in between. The CDR3 has 15 amino acids. This chain's CDR3 is CASSLALGAEETQYF. The CDR3 bases are TGTGCCAGCAGCTTAGCGCTGGGGGCGGAGGAGACCCAGTACTTC.

The chain links TRBV4-3 to TRBJ2-3; no reliable D call. V gave up 0 bases and J gave up 0 bases, with 10 bases separating them. Per germline, CDR1 LGHNA and CDR2 YSLEER. The CDR3 has 16 residues. The DNA for the CDR3 is TGCGCCAGCAGCCAAGATCCGGCAGGCAGCACAGATACGCAGTATTTT. Translated: CASSQDPAGSTDTQYF.

This clonotype was recorded at least ten times. The V gene is TRBV7-9, the J gene TRBJ2-7; a weak D match, TRBD1 (6 bases). Germline values: CDR1 SEHNR, CDR2 FQNEAQ (reference sequence). Trimming removed 5 bases from V and 6 bases from J, with 17 bases in between. The CDR3 is made up of 14 amino acids. The CDR3 is CASSAGTGSAEQYV. DNA of the CDR3: TGTGCCAGCAGCGCCGGAACAGGGAGTGCCGAGCAGTACGTC.

This clonotype was counted a few times. The CDR3: CASSPDSAYNSPLHF. The CDR3 DNA is TGCGCCAGCTCACCAGACAGCGCCTATAATTCACCCCTCCACTTT. V and J are TRBV4-3 and TRBJ1-6; perhaps TRBD1 as D (5 bases). The germline V gene encodes CDR1 LGHNA and CDR2 YSLEER. The CDR3 runs 15 residues. V dropped 8 bases and J dropped 2 bases, with 13 bases sitting between them.

CDR3 amino acids: CASSWRDNSYEQYV. In nucleotides, the CDR3 is TGTGCCAGCAGCTGGAGAGACAACTCCTACGAGCAGTACGTC. The chain links TRBV7-2 to TRBJ2-7, with D uncertain. Between the trimmed V and J ends, which lost 4 bases and 0 bases, there was a span of 10 bases. CDR3 length equals 14 residues. Germline V gene lookup returns CDR1 SGHTA and CDR2 FQGNSA.

This clonotype was observed a few times. DNA of the CDR3: TGCAGTGCCTCTTTGGCGACGTACCAAGAGACCCAGTACTTC. It codes for CSASLATYQETQYF. The chain is built from TRBV20-1 and TRBJ2-5; D is unclear. Trimming left V 6 bases short and J 0 bases short, with 14 bases between. This CDR3 region has 14 residues. Germline CDR1 and CDR2: DFQATT and SNEGSKA (reference sequence).

Here the CDR3 DNA reads TGTGCCAGCAGTTCCCGAGAAAGGCCCCAGCATTTT. This encodes CASSSRERPQHF. The chain carries TRBV12-3 or TRBV12-4 and TRBJ1-5; D ambiguous. The length of the CDR3 is 12 residues. V gave up 4 bases and J gave up 9 bases, with 10 bases separating them.

This clonotype has only a few counts. The chain carries TRBV27 and TRBJ1-4, with D maybe TRBD1 (5 bases). The CDR3 covers 16 residues. With 5 bases removed from V and 5 bases from J, the gap between germline ends came to 18 bases. From germline, CDR1 is MNHEY and CDR2 SMNVEV (reference sequence). CDR3 sequence reads: CASSTEPGRLNEKLFF. CDR3 DNA sequence: TGTGCCAGCAGTACCGAACCGGGACGACTAAATGAAAAACTGTTTTTT.

There are a few counts of this clonotype. The J gene is TRBJ2-1, the V gene TRBV20-1; D possibly uses TRBD1 or TRBD2 (5 bases each). The CDR3 runs to 14 residues. Germline CDR1 and CDR2: DFQATT and SNEGSKA (reference sequence). V was pared by 6 bases and J by 5 bases, with 17 bases between. The CDR3 region has the DNA TGCAGTGCCCCGATAGTGGGGACCAACAATGAGCAGTTCTTC. It translates to CSAPIVGTNNEQFF.

The J gene is TRBJ2-7, the V gene TRBV6-2 or TRBV6-3; 7 bases are shared with TRBD1. CDR1 and CDR2 (germline): MNHEY, SVGEGT. CDR3 length equals 11 residues. The V segment lost 8 bases and the J segment 4 bases; nucleotides outside the gene matches: 2. The CDR3 DNA sequence: TGTGCCAGCGTCAGGGGGTACGAGCAGTACTTC. Protein product: CASVRGYEQYF.

The rearrangement joins TRBV9 to TRBJ2-5, with 8 bases identical to TRBD2. Losses at the gene ends were 3 bases for V and 5 bases for J; bases not matched to a gene: 6. The CDR3 contains 14 residues. CDR1 is SGDLS, CDR2 YYNGEE, per germline. This CDR3 reads CASSESGGQETQYF. Here the CDR3 DNA reads TGTGCCAGCAGCGAAAGCGGGGGTCAGGAGACCCAGTACTTC.

This clonotype was detected a few times. This chain links TRBV12-5 with TRBJ1-2; the D gene is possibly TRBD1 (6 bases). With 3 bases removed from V and 3 bases from J, the gap between germline ends came to 17 bases. The CDR3 extends over 16 amino acids. From germline, CDR1 is LGHNT and CDR2 FRNRAP. CDR3 in amino acids: CASGFDLRGAHYGYTF. DNA of the CDR3: TGTGCTAGTGGTTTTGACCTCAGGGGCGCGCACTATGGCTACACCTTC.

There are a few counts of this clonotype. V gene TRBV18 combines with J gene TRBJ2-7, with D uncertain. The germline V gene has CDR1 KGHSH and CDR2 LQKENI. V shed 1 base and J shed 13 bases, with 14 bases lying between them. CDR3 size: 12 residues. The chain's CDR3 is CASSPRLGWSYF. The CDR3 DNA reads TGTGCCAGCTCACCACGTCTGGGGTGGAGCTACTTC.